One sample yielded the 30 T cell receptor beta chains listed below, sequenced in a study of shared clonotypes between healthy human individuals. Here immunoSEQ multiplex PCR was the method, and the copy in TCRdb shows in-frame clones only, minus some. The sample contains 2,500,000 or so clones, roughly 92% of which appear only once. Material for sequencing was naive CD4+ T cells from PBMCs. The subset here: CD45RA+ positively selected. These receptor sequences come from a man aged 18 to 29 in good health. Some clones in this sample may be carry-over from other donors' samples.

The genes are TRBV5-1 and TRBJ1-4; D gene uncertain. Trimming removed 4 bases from V and 4 bases from J, with 14 bases in between. Germline-derived CDR1 and CDR2 are SGHRS and YFSETQ. The CDR3 is made up of 15 amino acids. CDR3 in DNA: TGCGCCAGCAGCCCTCCCGGAGGGAGTAATGAAAAACTGTTTTTT. This sequence encodes CASSPPGGSNEKLFF.

This rearrangement joins TRBV6-5 to TRBJ2-2; D is unresolved. Per germline, CDR1 MNHEY and CDR2 SVGAGI. The CDR3 has 15 residues. V lost 6 bases, J lost 2 bases, and 13 bases lay in between. The CDR3 region has the DNA TGTGCCAGCAGCTGGAGATCCGCAAACACCGGGGAGCTGTTTTTT. Amino acids: CASSWRSANTGELFF.

This rearrangement joins TRBV29-1 to TRBJ1-1; a possible D gene is TRBD1 (6 bases). This CDR3 is 13 amino acids long. V was clipped by 7 bases and J by 1 base, with 13 bases between them. Looked up from germline, CDR1 is SQVTM and CDR2 is ANQGSEA. The CDR3 region has the DNA TGCAGCGCCCTTGGACAGTGGAACACTGAAGCTTTCTTT. Translation: CSALGQWNTEAFF.

The V call is TRBV5-4, the J call TRBJ2-1; D possibly corresponds to TRBD1 (6 bases). V was cut by 3 bases and J by 7 bases, with 17 bases left in between. Per the germline V gene, CDR1 is SGHNT and CDR2 is YYREEE (reference sequence). The CDR3 has 15 amino acids. The CDR3 sequence is CASSSRTAITNEQFF. The CDR3 DNA reads as TGTGCCAGCAGCTCTCGGACAGCAATAACGAATGAGCAGTTCTTC.

The chain has TRBV7-2 and TRBJ1-5; D is unclear. V lost 1 base to trimming and J lost 11 bases, with 12 bases between them. CDR1 is SGHTA, CDR2 FQGNSA, per germline. This CDR3 has 13 residues. The CDR3 DNA sequence: TGTGCCAGCAGCTTAGGTGTCGGGCGGGCCCAGCATTTT. It translates to CASSLGVGRAQHF.

The chain carries TRBV5-1 and TRBJ2-7, with 9 bases that match TRBD1. Germline CDR1 reads SGHRS; CDR2 reads YFSETQ. This CDR3 is 15 amino acids long. V shed 4 bases and J 6 bases; nucleotides not matched to a gene: 11. CDR3 in DNA: TGCGCCAGCAGCGCCATGGGGGGGACAGGGTTCGAGCAGTACTTC. Residues: CASSAMGGTGFEQYF.

The gene calls are TRBV5-5 and TRBJ1-3, with D unresolved. V lost 1 base to trimming and J lost 0 bases, with 5 bases between them. The CDR3 covers 14 residues. In germline, CDR1 is SGHKS, CDR2 YYEKEE (reference sequence). The CDR3 bases are TGTGCCAGCAGCTTGCTGCTCTCTGGAAACACCATATATTTT. Translated, it gives CASSLLLSGNTIYF.

The chain couples TRBV5-1 to TRBJ1-4; TRBD1 is a possible D gene (5 bases). Germline CDR1 is SGHRS and CDR2 is YFSETQ. V was shortened by 0 bases and J by 3 bases, with 12 bases between the two germline ends. The CDR3 consists of 16 residues. The CDR3 region has the DNA TGCGCCAGCAGCTTGGCGGGCCCGGGGGCTAATGAAAAACTGTTTTTT. Translating gives CASSLAGPGANEKLFF.

Note on this clone: The same CDR3 can be traced to other DNA sequences in this sample. The V gene is TRBV30, the J gene TRBJ1-1; D remains unclear. The CDR3 has 13 amino acids. Germline V gene lookup returns CDR1 GTSNPN and CDR2 SVGIG (reference sequence). V shed 0 bases and J shed 0 bases, with 5 bases lying between them. Written as DNA, the CDR3 is TGTGCCTGGAGTGTGCGACTGAACACTGAAGCTTTCTTT. Encoded protein: CAWSVRLNTEAFF.

This chain uses TRBV28 with TRBJ2-1; 15 bases align to TRBD2. From germline, CDR1 is MDHEN and CDR2 SYDVKM. V lost 8 bases to trimming and J lost 4 bases; unmatched junction nucleotides: 9. The CDR3 length is 17 residues. This CDR3 is CASSGLAGGPGYNEQFF. In DNA, the CDR3 is TGTGCCAGCTCCGGACTAGCGGGAGGGCCTGGTTACAATGAGCAGTTCTTC.

V and J are TRBV7-2 and TRBJ2-1; D gene unclear. The germline gives CDR1 SGHTA, CDR2 FQGNSA. V lost 6 bases and J 6 bases, leaving 6 bases between the germline ends. The CDR3 has 11 residues. The CDR3 here is CASSQLNEQFF. Here the CDR3 DNA reads TGTGCCAGCAGTCAACTCAATGAGCAGTTCTTC.

As regards this clone: Other DNA sequences from this sample encode an identical CDR3 as well. This chain connects TRBV7-2 to TRBJ2-2, with TRBD1 matching over 10 bases. The CDR3 runs to 14 residues. The trim removed 6 bases at V and 5 bases at J, leaving 3 bases unmatched. Per the germline V gene, CDR1 is SGHTA and CDR2 is FQGNSA. In DNA, the CDR3 is TGTGCCAGCAGTCGACAGGGGGCGACCGGGGAGCTGTTTTTT. It specifies CASSRQGATGELFF.

Concerning this clone: Other DNA sequences of this sample code for an identical CDR3. This chain connects TRBV28 to TRBJ1-5; TRBD1 matches 10 bases. This CDR3 is built from 15 residues. V was clipped by 3 bases and J by 6 bases; unmatched bases: 5. From germline, CDR1 is MDHEN and CDR2 SYDVKM. The CDR3 is CASSFPGQGFQPQHF. CDR3 nucleotide sequence: TGTGCCAGCAGTTTCCCGGGACAGGGGTTTCAGCCCCAGCATTTT.

The chain is built from TRBV19 and TRBJ2-2; D gene ambiguous. The CDR3 has 14 residues. CDR1 is LNHDA and CDR2 is SQIVND in the germline V gene (reference sequence). The V gene lost 1 base and the J gene lost 5 bases, with 8 bases spanning the gap. The CDR3 here is CASSIAPITGELFF. CDR3 coding DNA: TGTGCCAGTAGTATAGCTCCGATTACCGGGGAGCTGTTTTTT.

CDR3 nucleotides: TGCGCCAGCAGTTTTTCCTCGGGTCGGGGCACAGATACGCAGTATTTT. Translating it yields CASSFSSGRGTDTQYF. V usage is TRBV5-1 and J usage is TRBJ2-3, with D uncertain. V shed 5 bases and J shed 1 base, with 17 bases lying between them. The length of the CDR3 is 16 residues. Looked up from germline, CDR1 is SGHRS and CDR2 is YFSETQ.

This clone appeared once. This chain connects TRBV13 to TRBJ2-7; D is ambiguous. CDR3 length: 13 residues. CDR1 PRHDT and CDR2 FYEKMQ come from the germline V gene (reference sequence). Trimming removed 5 bases from V and 1 base from J, with 9 bases in between. The CDR3 protein is CASSPSPSYEQYF. The CDR3 bases are TGTGCCAGCAGCCCCTCACCGTCCTACGAGCAGTACTTC.

This chain joins TRBV30 and TRBJ1-4, with D possibly matching TRBD1 (5 bases). Trimming pared 0 bases from V and 17 bases from J, leaving 19 bases between. Germline values: CDR1 GTSNPN, CDR2 SVGIG (reference sequence). This CDR3 comprises 13 residues. The CDR3 DNA reads TGTGCCTGGAGTGTAGGAGGCGGGCAGGGACGCTTTTTT. Its protein is CAWSVGGGQGRFF.

The genes are TRBV4-3 and TRBJ1-1; D is possibly TRBD1 (6 bases). Trimming stripped 4 bases from V and 6 bases from J, with 12 bases between. This CDR3 contains 13 residues. CDR1 is LGHNA, CDR2 YSLEER, per germline. The CDR3 DNA follows: TGCGCCAGCAGCCCACAGGGAAGGGCTGAAGCTTTCTTT. Amino acids: CASSPQGRAEAFF.

This sequence joins TRBV2 and TRBJ2-2; perhaps TRBD1 as D (5 bases). Germline V lookup: CDR1 SNHLY, CDR2 FYNNEI. V was clipped by 7 bases and J by 6 bases, with 18 bases between them. The CDR3 is made up of 15 amino acids. The CDR3 reads CASNQDRSRAGELFF. CDR3 bases: TGTGCCAGCAACCAAGACAGATCCAGGGCCGGGGAGCTGTTTTTT. The variable domain in full, completed from reference TRBV2 and TRBJ2-2, reads EPEVTQTPSHQVTQMGQEVILRCVPISNHLYFYWYRQILGQKVEFLVSFYNNEISEKSEIFDDQFSVERPDGSNFTLKIRSTKLEDSAMYFCASNQDRSRAGELFFGEGSRLTVL.

As to this clone: Other DNA sequences within the sample encode an identical CDR3. The J gene is TRBJ1-3, the V gene TRBV5-1; D gene unclear. The germline V and J ends were trimmed by 6 bases and 4 bases, with 14 bases remaining between them. The CDR3 length is 14 residues. Germline CDR1 is SGHRS and CDR2 is YFSETQ. The CDR3 loop reads CASTPGGSGNTIYF. For the CDR3, the DNA is TGCGCCAGCACCCCGGGAGGTTCCGGAAACACCATATATTTT.

The J gene is TRBJ2-6, the V gene TRBV18, with a tentative D call TRBD1 (6 bases). Germline V gives CDR1 KGHSH, CDR2 LQKENI. The CDR3 is 18 residues long. Between the trimmed V and J ends, which lost 1 base and 0 bases, there was a span of 13 bases. The CDR3 here is CASSPQARGFSGANVLTF. The CDR3 DNA follows: TGTGCCAGCTCACCACAGGCGAGGGGGTTCTCTGGGGCCAACGTCCTGACTTTC.

This sequence joins TRBV28 and TRBJ2-7, with TRBD2 as a possible D gene (6 bases). V dropped 7 bases and J dropped 7 bases, with 20 bases sitting between them. The CDR3 length is 14 residues. The germline CDR1 and CDR2 sequences are MDHEN and SYDVKM. For the CDR3, the DNA is TGTGCCAGCAAGGCGGGATCCCCCTACGTGGAGCAGTACTTC. This sequence encodes CASKAGSPYVEQYF.

About this clone itself: This CDR3 is also generated by other DNA sequences in the sample. V is TRBV5-1 and J is TRBJ1-5; D remains unclear. V was cut by 4 bases and J by 2 bases, with 7 bases left in between. The CDR3 is made up of 13 amino acids. Germline lookup yields CDR1 SGHRS and CDR2 YFSETQ. Written as DNA, the CDR3 is TGCGCCAGCAGCCGCGGGGGCAATCAGCCCCAGCATTTT. Protein product: CASSRGGNQPQHF.

The chain is built from TRBV6-1 and TRBJ1-2; 10 positions match TRBD1. V trimming: 4 bases; J trimming: 5 bases; junction bases outside the gene matches: 19. The CDR3 runs 19 residues. Germline V lookup: CDR1 MNHNS, CDR2 SASEGT. The CDR3 region is CASSGYGTGAPQALYGYTF. CDR3 coding DNA: TGTGCCAGCAGTGGATACGGGACAGGGGCTCCTCAGGCCCTTTATGGCTACACCTTC.

The V call is TRBV6-1, the J call TRBJ1-1; tentatively, D is TRBD1 (5 bases). Deletions cut 6 bases from V and 11 bases from J, with 13 bases between. CDR1 and CDR2 (germline): MNHNS, SASEGT. This CDR3 spans 11 amino acids. CDR3 nucleotides: TGTGCCAGCAGGGCCGGGGCCGGGGCTTTCTTT. This encodes CASRAGAGAFF.

On this clone itself: Other DNA sequences in this sample translate to the same CDR3. This rearrangement joins TRBV5-1 to TRBJ2-5; maybe TRBD1 (6 bases). Trimming pared 4 bases from V and 1 base from J, leaving 11 bases between. The CDR3 covers 14 residues. CDR1 SGHRS and CDR2 YFSETQ come from the germline V gene. CDR3 sequence (DNA): TGCGCCAGCAGCCCCGGACAGCTCCAAGAGACCCAGTACTTC. This translates into CASSPGQLQETQYF.

Regarding this clone: Other DNA sequences within the sample encode an identical CDR3. The J gene is TRBJ2-7, the V gene TRBV7-3; TRBD1 is a possible D gene (5 bases). Germline CDR1 reads SGHTA; CDR2 reads FQGTGA. The CDR3 length is 14 residues. V lost 5 bases, J lost 2 bases, and 13 bases lay in between. The CDR3 loop reads CASSMGQVPYEQYF. The CDR3 nucleotides are TGTGCCAGCAGCATGGGGCAGGTGCCCTACGAGCAGTACTTC.

This chain connects TRBV29-1 to TRBJ1-2; 10 bases map to TRBD1. V lost 3 bases to trimming and J lost 7 bases; unmatched junction nucleotides: 5. The CDR3 length is 13 residues. Germline V gene data show CDR1 as SQVTM and CDR2 as ANQGSEA. CDR3 region: CSVERQGAAGYTF. The CDR3 bases are TGCAGCGTTGAGAGACAGGGGGCGGCTGGCTACACCTTC.

The gene calls are TRBV28 and TRBJ2-7; 8 nucleotides align to TRBD2. With V trimmed by 3 bases and J by 2 bases, 9 bases remained unmatched. Germline CDR1 MDHEN, CDR2 SYDVKM. The CDR3 consists of 16 residues. The CDR3 DNA is TGTGCCAGCAGTTTTTACGACGGGAGGGCCACCTACGAGCAGTACTTC. Its translation is CASSFYDGRATYEQYF.

The chain has TRBV19 and TRBJ1-5; the D gene is possibly TRBD1 (5 bases). With 5 bases removed from V and 7 bases from J, the gap between germline ends came to 12 bases. Germline CDR1 is LNHDA and CDR2 is SQIVND (reference sequence). This CDR3 is 13 amino acids long. The CDR3 sequence: CASSFLGDQPQHF. In DNA, the CDR3 is TGTGCCAGTAGTTTTTTGGGGGACCAGCCCCAGCATTTT.